Sequencing of this TCR beta chain was carried out in a study of shared T cell receptors in the human thymus. Assay used: immunoSEQ multiplex PCR; TCRdb lists only in-frame clones, some missing. The sample has about 660,000 clones, approximately 89% seen once; the top ten hold over 0.008%. CDR1 and CDR2 (germline): MNHNS, SASEGT. Trimming at V came to 10 bases and at J to 7 bases, leaving 13 bases not matched to a gene. The CDR3 length is 13 residues. This sample was also put to use in a study of human thymus T cells. That paper adds: Thymic material originated from resections removed in the course of corrective heart surgery. Related research described thymic repertoires that were highly overlapping among unrelated individuals.

This TCR was sampled from a boy in the first two years of life with a congenital heart defect. This rearrangement joins TRBV6-1 to TRBJ2-7, with TRBD1 matching 7 bases. The sample taken for sequencing was thymocytes. This CDR3 reads CAITDRYLVEQYF. In DNA, the CDR3 is TGTGCCATCACGGACAGGTATCTGGTTGAGCAGTACTTC.